The following is a T cell receptor beta chain sequence with its context. Its antigen is unknown. The data derive from a study of T-cell memory formation after mild COVID-19. Study results and limitations: Within pre-infection memory, some responding clones were found, suggesting cross-reactive memory joined.

This CDR3 region has 16 residues. In germline, CDR1 is SGHTA, CDR2 FQGTGA. J gave up 4 bases and V 5 bases, and 12 bases lay outside the gene matches. MiXCR, applied by TCRdb to the 5' RACE reads, yields one record per CDR3 protein. The sample includes 430,000 or so distinct CDR3 sequences, approximately 25% seen only once; the top ten take roughly an eighth. The chain uses TRBV7-3 and TRBJ2-5; 8 bases are shared with TRBD2. The material sequenced was PBMCs or a T cell subset sorted from them (not recorded which). The receptor comes from an adult woman who had mild COVID-19 (a few samples of this study predate the infection). Cell type and time point are not known. CDR3 protein: CASSLPGSTSAETQYF. CDR3 bases: TGTGCCAGCAGCCTCCCCGGATCGACTAGCGCAGAGACCCAGTACTTC.